These 4 T cell receptor beta chains were sequenced from one sample in a study of shared clonotypes between healthy human individuals. Libraries were prepared by immunoSEQ multiplex PCR; TCRdb keeps only in-frame clonotypes and omits some of them. Altogether some 2.1 million clones are present, about 95% being singletons, with the ten largest covering 0.9% to 1.3%. CD8 cells regarded as naive lacked CD45RO, were positively chosen for CCR7, and omitted terminally differentiated effector memory CD45RA+ cells. The sequencing input was naive CD8+ T cells sorted from blood. The receptors come from a man between 18 and 35 years old in good health.

The chain links TRBV5-6 to TRBJ2-4; the D gene is possibly TRBD1 (6 bases). V was clipped by 1 base and J by 8 bases, with 10 bases between them. The CDR3 covers 13 residues. Germline CDR1 reads SGHDT; CDR2 reads YYEEEE. CDR3 amino acids: CASSLLEGDIQYF. Written as DNA, the CDR3 is TGTGCCAGCAGCTTGTTAGAGGGGGACATTCAGTACTTC. Combining the CDR3 with reference TRBV5-6 and TRBJ2-4 gives the whole variable domain DAGVTQSPTHLIKTRGQQVTLRCSPKSGHDTVSWYQQALGQGPQFIFQYYEEEERQRGNFPDRFSGHQFPNYSSELNVNALLLGDSALYLCASSLLEGDIQYFGAGTRLSVL.

The chain uses TRBV19 and TRBJ1-5, with 11 positions matching TRBD1. V was pared by 2 bases and J by 0 bases, with 6 bases of the junction left unmatched. The germline V gene has CDR1 LNHDA and CDR2 SQIVND (reference sequence). The CDR3 extends over 18 amino acids. The CDR3 DNA is TGTGCCAGTAGTATATTCTGGACAGGGGGCCTTAGCAATCAGCCCCAGCATTTT. Protein sequence: CASSIFWTGGLSNQPQHF.

V and J are TRBV5-4 and TRBJ1-2; D is ambiguous. Trimming removed 1 base at V and 4 bases at J, with 14 bases between. Germline values: CDR1 SGHNT, CDR2 YYREEE (reference sequence). The CDR3 is 15 amino acids. The CDR3, as DNA: TGTGCCAGCAGCTTGTTGGCAGGCGAACTCTATGGCTACACCTTC. As protein: CASSLLAGELYGYTF.

This clone was counted once. This chain connects TRBV5-8 to TRBJ1-1; tentative D call: TRBD1 (5 bases). The CDR3 has 13 amino acids. CDR1 is SGHTS and CDR2 is YDEGEE in the germline V gene. V was pared by 2 bases and J by 3 bases, with 8 bases between. CDR3 sequence: CASSFGGYTEAFF. CDR3 DNA: TGTGCCAGCAGCTTTGGGGGTTACACTGAAGCTTTCTTT.